The 18 T cell receptor beta chains below were found in one sample sequenced in a study of T cells expressing NK-cell markers. Using the 5' RACE reads, TCRdb records one entry per CDR3 protein without DNA. Recorded for this sample: some 340,000 distinct CDR3 sequences. Specimen: blood T cells: a sorted CD56 or NKG2C T cell subset, CD4+ or CD8+ T cells, or bulk PBMC T cells (not recorded which). The source of these receptors is a man aged 18-69 years in good health.

The chain is built from TRBV20-1 and TRBJ2-5; TCRdb's D gene call, TRBD2, goes unchecked for lack of DNA. The CDR3 spans 13 residues. Germline CDR1 and CDR2: DFQATT and SNEGSKA (reference sequence). The CDR3 loop reads CSAPDSRTKLQYF.

The genes are TRBV29-1 and TRBJ2-1. This CDR3 comprises 14 residues. CDR1 is SQVTM, CDR2 ANQGSEA, per germline. CDR3 protein: CSVEVSSSYNEQFF.

The rearrangement links TRBV19 to TRBJ2-7. Per germline, CDR1 LNHDA and CDR2 SQIVND (reference sequence). This CDR3 spans 16 amino acids. This CDR3 is CASSLIGQGSSYEQYF.

The CDR3 loop is CAISRQATNEKLFF. This rearrangement joins TRBV10-3 to TRBJ1-4; the TCRdb D gene call, TRBD1, has no DNA to confirm it. Germline V CDR1 and CDR2: ENHRY, SYGVKD. This CDR3 contains 14 residues.

The chain carries TRBV3-1 and TRBJ2-2. This CDR3 is 14 amino acids long. In germline, CDR1 is LGHDT, CDR2 YNNKEL (reference sequence). Here the CDR3 reads CASRYLANTGELFF.

V usage is TRBV10-3 and J usage is TRBJ2-2; TCRdb returns TRBD1, unconfirmable since there is no DNA. This CDR3 has 13 amino acids. In germline, CDR1 is ENHRY, CDR2 SYGVKD. CDR3: CATSGQGTGELFF.

J is TRBJ1-1 and V is TRBV11-2; TCRdb's assignment of TRBD1 cannot be checked, as there is no DNA. CDR1 and CDR2 from the germline V gene are SGHAT and FQNNGV. This CDR3 is 15 amino acids long. The CDR3 region is CASSLNPGRATEAFF.

The gene calls are TRBV6-1 and TRBJ2-1. The CDR3 covers 16 residues. Germline V gene sequence: CDR1 MNHNS, CDR2 SASEGT. The CDR3: CASSEAPYGGYNEQFF.

J is TRBJ2-3 and V is TRBV2; TCRdb proposes TRBD2, but this gene call is untestable without DNA. Germline V CDR1 and CDR2: SNHLY, FYNNEI. The CDR3 length is 13 residues. The CDR3 reads CATRTTRTDTQYF.

V is TRBV20-1 and J is TRBJ2-7. Germline V gene lookup returns CDR1 DFQATT and CDR2 SNEGSKA (reference sequence). This CDR3 has 14 residues. CDR3 sequence: CSATDPRISYEQYF.

The V gene is TRBV19, the J gene TRBJ1-2; no DNA is available, so the TRBD1 call from TCRdb remains unchecked. The CDR3 runs 16 residues. Looked up from germline, CDR1 is LNHDA and CDR2 is SQIVND (reference sequence). CDR3 amino acids: CASRKLRDVRNYGYTF.

This chain joins TRBV5-6 and TRBJ1-6. CDR1 SGHDT and CDR2 YYEEEE come from the germline V gene. This CDR3 contains 16 residues. CDR3 region: CASSFAQPINNSPLHF.

This chain joins TRBV6-1 and TRBJ1-2. This CDR3 contains 13 residues. The germline gives CDR1 MNHNS, CDR2 SASEGT. The CDR3 spells CATAAVSDYGYTF.

The rearrangement joins TRBV6-1 to TRBJ1-4. The length of the CDR3 is 15 residues. In germline, CDR1 is MNHNS, CDR2 SASEGT. CDR3 sequence reads: CASSETQGGNEKLFF.

V usage is TRBV5-1 and J usage is TRBJ2-3; no DNA is available, so the TRBD1 call from TCRdb remains unchecked. Germline CDR1 is SGHRS and CDR2 is YFSETQ. The CDR3 is 15 amino acids. The CDR3 is CASSSGTGGGDTQYF.

This chain links TRBV4-1 with TRBJ1-6; TCRdb gives TRBD1 as the D gene, but with no DNA this cannot be confirmed. Germline CDR1 MGHRA, CDR2 YSYEKL. This CDR3 is built from 19 residues. CDR3 in amino acids: CASSQDPLGASSYNSPLHF.

The rearrangement uses TRBV29-1 and TRBJ2-5; TCRdb proposes TRBD2, but this gene call is untestable without DNA. CDR1 and CDR2 (germline): SQVTM, ANQGSEA. The CDR3 has 13 amino acids. CDR3 sequence: CSVEQWEEQTQYF.

The chain couples TRBV12-3 or TRBV12-4 to TRBJ1-5; no DNA is available, so the TRBD1 call from TCRdb remains unchecked. The CDR3 loop spans 16 amino acids. The CDR3: CASSLRDRGSNQPQHF.